This T cell receptor beta chain was recorded in a study of CD8+CD57+ T cells in acquired aplastic anemia. Overall study: Sorted CD4+ and CD8+ cells yielded 2.5 to 3.5 ug of DNA on average.

General study findings and limits: Patients and controls turned out to have 25 to 30 CD8+ CDR3 sequences in common.

Those patients picked for sequencing had displayed CD8+CD57+ cell expansion on flow cytometry. As for this clonotype: What it recognizes is unknown.

TCR beta VDJ and CDR3 profiles were obtained from a genomic DNA template. TCRdb processed the reads anew with MiXCR; each CDR3 protein has one entry. The data hold hundreds of thousands of distinct CDR3 sequences, with less than 35% observed a single time. This sequence was found in a human donor with aplastic anemia. The specimen was sorted CD4+, CD8+, or CD8+CD57+ T cells (not recorded which) from PBMCs.

In DNA, the CDR3 is TGTGCCAGCAGTTTAGAGATCTCGACCTACGAGCAGTACTTC. Residues: CASSLEISTYEQYF. This chain links TRBV12-3 or TRBV12-4 with TRBJ2-7; D call uncertain. The ends were cut back, 1 base at V and 2 bases at J, with 9 bases in the middle. CDR3 size: 14 residues.